This TCR beta chain derives from a study of blood T cells in healthy people across ages. This clonotype was counted only a few times. Trimming removed 1 base from V and 0 bases from J; junction bases left unmatched: 3. CDR3 length equals 16 residues. Germline assignment: CDR1 SGHTA and CDR2 FQGNSA. Through a sample-barcoded 5' primer and a J-beta primer mix, a second PCR was run for roughly 6 to 12 cycles. TCRdb re-analysed the 5' RACE reads in MiXCR, keeping a single row per CDR3 protein. The repertoire consists of 1.5 million to 2 million distinct CDR3 sequences, with approximately 50% occurring once and the leading ten covering around 2.1%.

J is TRBJ2-7 and V is TRBV7-2; 10 bases agree with TRBD2. The sample taken for sequencing was blood. The receptor was derived from a woman aged 40 to 50 in good health. Here the CDR3 DNA reads TGTGCCAGCAGCTTAGTAGCGGGGGGTATCTCCTACGAGCAGTACTTC. Amino acids: CASSLVAGGISYEQYF. Full variable domain (remainder filled in from reference TRBV7-2 and TRBJ2-7): GAGVSQSPSNKVTEKGKDVELRCDPISGHTALYWYRQSLGQGLEFLIYFQGNSAPDKSGLPSDRFSAERTGGSVSTLTIQRTQQEDSAVYLCASSLVAGGISYEQYFGPGTRLTVT.